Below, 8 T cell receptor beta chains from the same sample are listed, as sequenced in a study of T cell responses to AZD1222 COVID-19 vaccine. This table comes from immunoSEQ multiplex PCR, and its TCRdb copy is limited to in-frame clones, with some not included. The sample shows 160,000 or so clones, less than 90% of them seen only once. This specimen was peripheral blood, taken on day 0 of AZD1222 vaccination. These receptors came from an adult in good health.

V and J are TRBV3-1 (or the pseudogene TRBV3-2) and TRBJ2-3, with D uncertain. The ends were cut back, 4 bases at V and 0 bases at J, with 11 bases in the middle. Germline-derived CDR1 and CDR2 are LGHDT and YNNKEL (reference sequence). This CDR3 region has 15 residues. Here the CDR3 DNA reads TGTGCCAGCAGCCCCAGAAGAGCTAGCACAGATACGCAGTATTTT. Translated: CASSPRRASTDTQYF.

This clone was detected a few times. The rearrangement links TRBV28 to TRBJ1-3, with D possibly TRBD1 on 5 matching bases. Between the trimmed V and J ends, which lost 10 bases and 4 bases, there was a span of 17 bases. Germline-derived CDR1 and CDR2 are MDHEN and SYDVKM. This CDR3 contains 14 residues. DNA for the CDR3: TGTGCCACCACGACAGATGCTGGAGGAAACACCATATATTTT. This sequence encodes CATTTDAGGNTIYF.

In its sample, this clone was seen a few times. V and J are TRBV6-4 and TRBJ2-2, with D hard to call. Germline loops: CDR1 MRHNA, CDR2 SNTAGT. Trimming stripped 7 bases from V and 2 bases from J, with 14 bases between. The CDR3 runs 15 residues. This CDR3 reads CASKRSPGNTGELFF. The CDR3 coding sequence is TGTGCCAGCAAACGGTCTCCCGGTAACACCGGGGAGCTGTTTTTT.

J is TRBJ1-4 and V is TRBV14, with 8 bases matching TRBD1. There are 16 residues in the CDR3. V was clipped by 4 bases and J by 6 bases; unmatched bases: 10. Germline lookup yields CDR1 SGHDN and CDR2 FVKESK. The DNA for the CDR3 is TGTGCCAGCAGCCCACTAGGGCAGGGGGCCTATGAAAAACTGTTTTTT. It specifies CASSPLGQGAYEKLFF.

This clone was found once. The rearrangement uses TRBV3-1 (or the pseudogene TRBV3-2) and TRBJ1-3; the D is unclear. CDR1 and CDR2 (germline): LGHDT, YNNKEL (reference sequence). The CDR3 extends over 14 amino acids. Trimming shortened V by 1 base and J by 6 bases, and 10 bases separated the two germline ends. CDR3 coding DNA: TGTGCCAGCAGCCAAGCTAGAATTAAAAACACCATATATTTT. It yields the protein CASSQARIKNTIYF.

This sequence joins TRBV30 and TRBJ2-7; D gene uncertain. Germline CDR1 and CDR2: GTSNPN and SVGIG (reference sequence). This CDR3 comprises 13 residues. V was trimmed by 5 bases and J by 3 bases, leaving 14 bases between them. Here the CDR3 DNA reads TGTGCCTGGGCAAAACAGCCTGTCTACGAGCAGTACGTC. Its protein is CAWAKQPVYEQYV.

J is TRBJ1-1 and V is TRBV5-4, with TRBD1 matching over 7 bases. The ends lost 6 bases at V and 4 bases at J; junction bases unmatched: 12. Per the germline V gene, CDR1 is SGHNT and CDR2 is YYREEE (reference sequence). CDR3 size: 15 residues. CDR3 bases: TGTGCCAGCAACCCATCAGGGGGAGTGGGCACTGAAGCTTTCTTT. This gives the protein CASNPSGGVGTEAFF.

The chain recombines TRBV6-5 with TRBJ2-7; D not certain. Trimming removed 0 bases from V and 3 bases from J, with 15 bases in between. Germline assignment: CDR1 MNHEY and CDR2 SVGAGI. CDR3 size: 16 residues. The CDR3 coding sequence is TGTGCCAGCAGTTACTCGTCCCAGCAGCCCCGCTACGAGCAGTACTTC. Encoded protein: CASSYSSQQPRYEQYF.